This passage covers 21 T cell receptor beta chains from one sample sequenced in a study of blood T cell repertoires in COVID-19. Data came from immunoSEQ multiplex PCR; TCRdb stores just in-frame clones and leaves some out. The sample lists over 75,000 clones, around three quarters occurring once. Sequences were obtained from peripheral blood. All receptors come from a man aged 50 to 60 who had recovered from COVID-19.

J is TRBJ1-2 and V is TRBV5-5, with TRBD1 identical over 10 bases. Looked up from germline, CDR1 is SGHKS and CDR2 is YYEKEE (reference sequence). The CDR3 is made up of 15 amino acids. The V segment lost 3 bases and the J segment 8 bases; nucleotides outside the gene matches: 10. The DNA for the CDR3 is TGTGCCAGCAGCTCGGGACAGGGGAACGTTGGCGGCTACACCTTC. Amino acids: CASSSGQGNVGGYTF.

This clone occurred a few times. CDR3 region: CASSRSNGEREKLFF. DNA for the CDR3: TGTGCCAGCAGTCGGTCGAACGGGGAGAGAGAAAAACTGTTTTTT. V usage is TRBV6-5 and J usage is TRBJ1-4; D gene unclear. With 5 bases removed from V and 8 bases from J, the gap between germline ends came to 18 bases. Germline CDR1 reads MNHEY; CDR2 reads SVGAGI. This CDR3 has 15 residues.

The V call is TRBV27, the J call TRBJ2-7; D remains ambiguous. CDR3 length: 14 residues. Germline values: CDR1 MNHEY, CDR2 SMNVEV (reference sequence). Trimming shortened V by 5 bases and J by 3 bases, and 14 bases separated the two germline ends. CDR3 protein: CASSLNGRNYEQYF. In DNA form, the CDR3 reads TGTGCCAGCAGTCTGAACGGCAGGAACTACGAGCAGTACTTC.

V usage is TRBV10-2 and J usage is TRBJ1-5; 9 nucleotides line up with TRBD1. The CDR3 loop spans 18 amino acids. Germline lookup yields CDR1 WSHSY and CDR2 SAAADI. V shed 3 bases, J shed 0 bases, and the junction held 9 bases outside the gene matches. As DNA, the CDR3 is TGCGCCAGCAGTGAACAGGGGGCGTCGGCTTATAGCAATCAGCCCCAGCATTTT. Encoded protein: CASSEQGASAYSNQPQHF.

The chain joins TRBV3-1 (or the pseudogene TRBV3-2) to TRBJ2-3; 9 nucleotides agree with TRBD1. From germline, CDR1 is LGHDT and CDR2 YNNKEL (reference sequence). With 4 bases clipped from V and 3 bases from J, the junction kept 5 bases outside the gene matches. The length of the CDR3 is 15 residues. This CDR3 reads CASSPGQGRTDTQYF. In nucleotides, the CDR3 is TGTGCCAGCAGCCCAGGACAGGGGCGGACAGATACGCAGTATTTT.

The gene calls are TRBV5-8 and TRBJ1-2; 7 positions match TRBD1. With 5 bases clipped from V and 1 base from J, the junction kept 11 bases outside the gene matches. The germline V gene has CDR1 SGHTS and CDR2 YDEGEE. The CDR3 is 16 amino acids. CDR3 coding DNA: TGTGCCAGCAGTTTAGCCTCACAGGGGATTAACTATGGCTACACCTTC. Its translation is CASSLASQGINYGYTF.

This chain connects TRBV24-1 to TRBJ2-7, with TRBD2 matching over 8 bases. The CDR3 covers 14 residues. With V trimmed by 5 bases and J by 2 bases, 4 bases remained unmatched. CDR1 is KGHDR and CDR2 is SFDVKD in the germline V gene. For the CDR3, the DNA is TGTGCCACCAGTGGAACTAGCGGAACCTACGAGCAGTACTTC. This gives the protein CATSGTSGTYEQYF.

This sequence joins TRBV5-1 and TRBJ2-1, with 11 bases identical to TRBD2. After removal of 0 bases from V and 10 bases from J, the junction contained 9 bases not matched to a gene. CDR3 size: 16 residues. Germline V gene lookup returns CDR1 SGHRS and CDR2 YFSETQ. CDR3 region: CASSLGGTSGGGEQFF. The CDR3 DNA follows: TGCGCCAGCAGCTTGGGAGGAACTAGCGGGGGTGGAGAGCAGTTCTTC.

This clone was recorded only once. V gene TRBV28 combines with J gene TRBJ2-3; D unresolved. Germline V gene sequence: CDR1 MDHEN, CDR2 SYDVKM. The V end was cut by 3 bases, the J end by 2 bases, with 15 bases between. This CDR3 spans 16 amino acids. CDR3 sequence (DNA): TGTGCCAGCAGTTTTCTTGGTGTAAGACACACAGATACGCAGTATTTT. This gives the protein CASSFLGVRHTDTQYF.

In this sample, this clone turned up a few times. V is TRBV6-6 and J is TRBJ1-5; a possible D gene is TRBD1 (6 bases). Between the trimmed V and J ends, which lost 1 base and 6 bases, there was a span of 13 bases. The CDR3 has 15 residues. Germline V gene data show CDR1 as MNHNY and CDR2 as SVGAGI (reference sequence). The CDR3 reads CASSYYREGGQPQHF. The CDR3 nucleotides read TGTGCCAGCAGTTACTACAGGGAAGGAGGTCAGCCCCAGCATTTT.

V is TRBV7-2 and J is TRBJ1-5; 8 bases align to TRBD1. The CDR3 is 15 residues long. The ends lost 4 bases at V and 4 bases at J; junction bases unmatched: 6. CDR1 and CDR2 (germline): SGHTA, FQGNSA. The CDR3 DNA is TGTGCCAGCAGCTATGGACAGGGAGGGAATCAGCCCCAGCATTTT. This sequence encodes CASSYGQGGNQPQHF.

The chain links TRBV29-1 to TRBJ2-7, with a possible D match to TRBD2 (6 bases). Germline CDR1 SQVTM, CDR2 ANQGSEA. The CDR3 length is 11 residues. The V gene lost 7 bases and the J gene lost 4 bases, with 11 bases spanning the gap. CDR3 region: CSAGTQYEQYF. CDR3 DNA sequence: TGCAGCGCCGGGACTCAGTACGAGCAGTACTTC.

This chain links TRBV25-1 with TRBJ1-6, with D possibly matching TRBD1 (5 bases). The CDR3 is 15 amino acids. CDR1 MGHDK and CDR2 SYGVNS come from the germline V gene. Deletions cut 6 bases from V and 10 bases from J, with 19 bases between. The chain's CDR3 is CASRRDSPLGSPLHF. DNA for the CDR3: TGTGCCAGCAGGAGAGACAGTCCCCTAGGATCACCCCTCCACTTT.

This rearrangement joins TRBV5-6 to TRBJ2-2, with 9 bases lining up with TRBD2. This CDR3 region has 17 residues. Germline V lookup: CDR1 SGHDT, CDR2 YYEEEE. V gave up 0 bases and J gave up 5 bases; unmatched junction bases: 8. CDR3: CASSLVGGGARTGELFF. CDR3 coding DNA: TGTGCCAGCAGCTTGGTAGGCGGGGGGGCCAGAACCGGGGAGCTGTTTTTT.

The rearrangement uses TRBV30 and TRBJ1-1; the match to TRBD1 covers 9 bases. This CDR3 contains 13 residues. After removal of 5 bases from V and 5 bases from J, the junction contained 6 bases not matched to a gene. Germline lookup yields CDR1 GTSNPN and CDR2 SVGIG (reference sequence). CDR3 amino acids: CAWGGQGWTEAFF. The DNA of the CDR3 is TGTGCCTGGGGGGGACAGGGCTGGACTGAAGCTTTCTTT.

This sequence joins TRBV29-1 and TRBJ1-2; tentatively, D is TRBD1 (5 bases). V dropped 6 bases and J dropped 10 bases, with 24 bases sitting between them. Germline CDR1 is SQVTM and CDR2 is ANQGSEA. This CDR3 spans 14 amino acids. The CDR3 reads CSVAPPTVELSYTF. The CDR3 nucleotides are TGCAGCGTCGCCCCCCCGACAGTGGAACTATCCTACACCTTC.

This clone was observed a few times. The genes are TRBV2 and TRBJ2-1; no clear D. From germline, CDR1 is SNHLY and CDR2 FYNNEI. The CDR3 covers 14 residues. Trimming shortened V by 3 bases and J by 6 bases, and 12 bases separated the two germline ends. The CDR3 coding sequence is TGTGCCAGCAGTGAGTGGATTCGGGTCAATGAGCAGTTCTTC. Its translation: CASSEWIRVNEQFF.

Worth noting for this clone: One junction end disagrees with the germline gene, perhaps due to a read error. The rearrangement links TRBV24-1 to TRBJ1-5; TRBD1 matches 9 bases. The CDR3 is 17 amino acids. CDR1 and CDR2 (germline): KGHDR, SFDVKD. CDR3 amino acids: CATSDSSGQGDNQPQHF. In DNA form, the CDR3 reads TGTGCCACCAGCGATTCCTCGGGACAGGGTGACAATCAGCCCCAGCATTTT.

This chain uses TRBV5-1 with TRBJ2-2; D unresolved. The CDR3 has 15 amino acids. Trimming cost V 1 base and J 4 bases, with 11 bases left between them. Germline loops: CDR1 SGHRS, CDR2 YFSETQ. The CDR3 here is CASSLSTAVTGELFF. The CDR3 region has the DNA TGCGCCAGCAGCTTGTCAACAGCAGTCACCGGGGAGCTGTTTTTT. The full variable domain, in which reference TRBV5-1 and TRBJ2-2 provide the parts outside the CDR3, is KAGVTQTPRYLIKTRGQQVTLSCSPISGHRSVSWYQQTPGQGLQFLFEYFSETQRNKGNFPGRFSGRQFSNSRSEMNVSTLELGDSALYLCASSLSTAVTGELFFGEGSRLTVL.

Points on this clone: The junction departs from germline at one end; a sequencing error may be responsible. The chain has TRBV18 and TRBJ1-6, with a possible D match to TRBD1 (5 bases). The CDR3 is made up of 14 amino acids. Germline V gene lookup returns CDR1 KGHSH and CDR2 LQKENI. CDR3 protein: CASSPAGGDSPPHF. The CDR3 DNA follows: TGTGCCAGCTCACCAGCCGGGGGTGATTCACCCCCCCACTTT.

The genes are TRBV10-3 and TRBJ2-1, with TRBD2 matching over 10 bases. This CDR3 has 14 residues. J was trimmed by 7 bases and V by 7 bases; bases with no gene match: 7. Germline CDR1 reads ENHRY; CDR2 reads SYGVKD. The DNA for the CDR3 is TGTGCCATCAAAGCGGGGGGGAGTCGAAATGAGCAGTTCTTC. Its translation: CAIKAGGSRNEQFF.